This TCR beta chain stems from a study of T cell repertoires in cytomegalovirus infection. One entry per CDR3 protein results from TCRdb running MiXCR on the reads. The table lists around 70,000 distinct CDR3 sequences, under 4.5% of them singletons. This clonotype has a count of ten or more. The CDR3 length is 15 residues. Trimming shortened V by 5 bases and J by 3 bases, and 14 bases separated the two germline ends. Germline CDR1 is SGHTA and CDR2 is FQGTGA. The clonotype was recovered from a human donor in good health (CMV status not recorded). Some clones in this sample may be carry-over from other donors' samples. The V call is TRBV7-3, the J call TRBJ2-1; either TRBD1 or TRBD2 may supply D (6 bases each). The sample was PBMCs. The CDR3 sequence: CASSPTRGLYNEQFF. DNA of the CDR3: TGTGCCAGCAGCCCCACTCGGGGGCTCTACAATGAGCAGTTCTTC.